The 10 T cell receptor beta chains presented below share a single source sample, sequenced in a study of neurological immune-mediated disorders. Each CDR3 protein is one row after TCRdb ran MiXCR on the 5' RACE reads. The sample yields under 80,000 distinct CDR3 sequences, 13% to 15% seen once. Sequencing was done on a sample of PBMCs. Receptors were obtained from a woman between 45 and 60 years old in good health.

About this clonotype: It is likely a read error, because the conserved phenylalanine at the end of the CDR3 is missing. The chain combines TRBV5-1 with TRBJ2-3, with 8 nucleotides matching TRBD2. In germline, CDR1 is SGHRS, CDR2 YFSETQ. The CDR3 spans 15 residues. The DNA for the CDR3 is TGCGCCAGCAACTTGTTAGCGGGGCGCACAGATACGCAGTATTAT. Encoded protein: CASNLLAGRTDTQYY.

Many counts were recorded for this clonotype. The chain is built from TRBV7-2 and TRBJ1-1; TRBD1 is a possible D gene (5 bases). The CDR3 loop spans 12 amino acids. Trimming pared 5 bases from V and 10 bases from J, leaving 14 bases between. The germline V gene has CDR1 SGHTA and CDR2 FQGNSA. Here the CDR3 reads CASSARSRGAFF. In DNA form, the CDR3 reads TGTGCCAGCAGCGCACGGTCAAGGGGAGCTTTCTTT.

This clonotype was counted at least ten times. The chain combines TRBV14 with TRBJ2-1, with D maybe TRBD2 (6 bases). Trimming removed 11 bases at V and 3 bases at J, with 17 bases between. Germline assignment: CDR1 SGHDN and CDR2 FVKESK. The CDR3 covers 14 residues. The CDR3 DNA follows: TGTGCCTCAAAAGGGAGGACCTACTACAATGAGCAGTTCTTC. It codes for CASKGRTYYNEQFF. Variable domain in full (rest from reference TRBV14 and TRBJ2-1): EAGVTQFPSHSVIEKGQTVTLRCDPISGHDNLYWYRRVMGKEIKFLLHFVKESKQDESGMPNNRFLAERTGGTYSTLKVQPAELEDSGVYFCASKGRTYYNEQFFGPGTRLTVL.

This clonotype was detected ten times or more. An end of the junction differs from the germline gene, which may be a read error. This sequence joins TRBV20-1 and TRBJ1-3, with D hard to call. The CDR3 length is 14 residues. From germline, CDR1 is DFQATT and CDR2 SNEGSKA (reference sequence). For the CDR3, the DNA is TGCAGTGCCAGAGAGATCATCTCTGGAAACACCATATATTTT. Residues: CSAREIISGNTIYF.

V gene TRBV5-1 combines with J gene TRBJ1-4; D not certain. The CDR3 spans 14 residues. V was trimmed by 5 bases and J by 12 bases, leaving 20 bases between them. Germline assignment: CDR1 SGHRS and CDR2 YFSETQ. Here the CDR3 reads CASRPIVGRGQLFF. CDR3 sequence (DNA): TGCGCCAGCAGACCCATCGTGGGGAGAGGACAACTGTTTTTT. Drawing the rest from reference TRBV5-1 and TRBJ1-4, the complete variable domain is KAGVTQTPRYLIKTRGQQVTLSCSPISGHRSVSWYQQTPGQGLQFLFEYFSETQRNKGNFPGRFSGRQFSNSRSEMNVSTLELGDSALYLCASRPIVGRGQLFFGSGTQLSVL.

This clonotype was counted ten times or more. The rearrangement links TRBV6-5 to TRBJ1-2; 12 bases align to TRBD1. The CDR3 covers 15 residues. V lost 9 bases, J lost 8 bases, and 13 bases stayed unmatched. CDR1 is MNHEY, CDR2 SVGAGI, per germline. The CDR3 coding sequence is TGTGCCAGTACCCCGAAGGGACAGGGGGCGGGGGGCTACACCTTC. It encodes CASTPKGQGAGGYTF.

The V and J genes are TRBV5-1 and TRBJ2-7; TRBD2 is a possible D gene (5 bases). The CDR3 runs to 15 residues. Deletions cut 0 bases from V and 5 bases from J, with 15 bases between. Germline CDR1 and CDR2: SGHRS and YFSETQ. The CDR3 coding sequence is TGCGCCAGCAGCTTGGGGGCTAGCAGGCTCGACGAGCAGTACTTC. This translates into CASSLGASRLDEQYF.

This clonotype was counted many times. V usage is TRBV5-1 and J usage is TRBJ1-1; weak D call: TRBD1 (5 bases). The germline V and J ends were trimmed by 0 bases and 4 bases, with 13 bases remaining between them. The length of the CDR3 is 15 residues. Germline V CDR1 and CDR2: SGHRS, YFSETQ. CDR3 in DNA: TGCGCCAGCAGCTTGGGATTCAGGGTGGGCACTGAAGCTTTCTTT. It is translated as CASSLGFRVGTEAFF. Variable domain in full (rest from reference TRBV5-1 and TRBJ1-1): KAGVTQTPRYLIKTRGQQVTLSCSPISGHRSVSWYQQTPGQGLQFLFEYFSETQRNKGNFPGRFSGRQFSNSRSEMNVSTLELGDSALYLCASSLGFRVGTEAFFGQGTRLTVV.

Worth noting for this clonotype: One base away lies a much larger clone, so this may be a sequencing read error. The rearrangement links TRBV12-3 or TRBV12-4 to TRBJ2-6, with TRBD1 matching over 7 bases. Losses at the gene ends were 9 bases for V and 3 bases for J; bases not matched to a gene: 11. CDR3 length: 16 amino acids. CDR3 bases: TGTGCCAGAAAACAGGGGCGATCCTATGGGGCCAACGTCCTGACTTTC. Protein sequence: CARKQGRSYGANVLTF.

Concerning this clonotype itself: Sequence at one end of the junction differs from germline and may be a read error. The genes are TRBV5-1 and TRBJ2-3; a possible D gene is TRBD1 (5 bases). Germline V gene data show CDR1 as SGHRS and CDR2 as YFSETQ. The CDR3 has 14 amino acids. The CDR3 DNA reads TGCGCCAGCAGCTTTTACAGGAGCACACATACGCAGTATTTT. Translated, it gives CASSFYRSTHTQYF.